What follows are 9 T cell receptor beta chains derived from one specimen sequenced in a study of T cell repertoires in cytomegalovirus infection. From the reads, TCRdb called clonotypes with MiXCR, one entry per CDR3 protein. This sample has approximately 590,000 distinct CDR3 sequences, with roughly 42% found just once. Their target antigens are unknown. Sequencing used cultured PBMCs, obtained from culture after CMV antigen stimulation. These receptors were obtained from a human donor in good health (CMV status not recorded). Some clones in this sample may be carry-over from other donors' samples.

The CDR3 coding sequence is TGTGCCAGCAGCTTAGTTCGGGAGGGCCAACATGAGCAGTACTTC. The encoded protein is CASSLVREGQHEQYF. The V call is TRBV7-8, the J call TRBJ2-7, with TRBD2 matching 8 bases. Germline CDR1 and CDR2: SGHVS and FQNEAQ. The CDR3 has 15 residues. With 1 base clipped from V and 7 bases from J, the junction kept 9 bases outside the gene matches.

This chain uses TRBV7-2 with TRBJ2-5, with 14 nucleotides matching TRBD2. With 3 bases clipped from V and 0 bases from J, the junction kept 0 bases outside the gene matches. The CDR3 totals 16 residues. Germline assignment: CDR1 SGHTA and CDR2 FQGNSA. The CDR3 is CASSLGLAGDQETQYF. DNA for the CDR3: TGTGCCAGCAGCTTGGGACTAGCGGGGGACCAAGAGACCCAGTACTTC.

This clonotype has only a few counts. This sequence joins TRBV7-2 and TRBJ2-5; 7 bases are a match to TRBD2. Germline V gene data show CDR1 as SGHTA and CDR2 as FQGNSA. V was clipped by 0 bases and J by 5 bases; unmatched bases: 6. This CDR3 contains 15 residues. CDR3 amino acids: CASSLAWTRPETQYF. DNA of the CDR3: TGTGCCAGCAGCTTAGCGTGGACTAGGCCCGAGACCCAGTACTTC.

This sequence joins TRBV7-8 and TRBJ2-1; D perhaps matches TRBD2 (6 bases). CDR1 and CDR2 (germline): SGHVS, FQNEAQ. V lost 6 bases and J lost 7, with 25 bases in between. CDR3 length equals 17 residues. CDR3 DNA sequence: TGTGCCAGCAGAAAGACTCGGGGGACGAAGCCCAATAATGAGCAGTTCTTC. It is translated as CASRKTRGTKPNNEQFF.

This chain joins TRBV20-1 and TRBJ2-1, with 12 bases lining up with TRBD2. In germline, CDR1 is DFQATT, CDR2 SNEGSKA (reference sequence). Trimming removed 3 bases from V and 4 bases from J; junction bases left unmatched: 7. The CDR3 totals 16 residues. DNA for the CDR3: TGCAGTGCTAGTTCCCCACTAGCGGGAGGATACAATGAGCAGTTCTTC. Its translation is CSASSPLAGGYNEQFF.

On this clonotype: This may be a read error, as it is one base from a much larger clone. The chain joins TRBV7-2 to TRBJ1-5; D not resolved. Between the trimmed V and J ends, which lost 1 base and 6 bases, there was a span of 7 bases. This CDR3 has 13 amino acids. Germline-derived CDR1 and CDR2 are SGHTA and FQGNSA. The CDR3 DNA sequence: TGTGCCAGCAGCTTAGTGCGGTTTCAGCCCCAGCATTTT. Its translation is CASSLVRFQPQHF.

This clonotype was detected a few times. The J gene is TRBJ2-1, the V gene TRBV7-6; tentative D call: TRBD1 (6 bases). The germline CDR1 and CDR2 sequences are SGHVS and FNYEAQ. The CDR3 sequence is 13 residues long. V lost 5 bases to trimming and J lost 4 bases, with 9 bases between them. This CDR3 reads CASSGDIYNEQFF. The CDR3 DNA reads TGTGCCAGCAGCGGGGACATTTACAATGAGCAGTTCTTC.

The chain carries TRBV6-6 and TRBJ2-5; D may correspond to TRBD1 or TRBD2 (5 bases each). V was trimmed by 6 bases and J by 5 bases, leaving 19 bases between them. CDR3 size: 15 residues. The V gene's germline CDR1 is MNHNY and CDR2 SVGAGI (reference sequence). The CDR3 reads CASSPRGTQGETQYF. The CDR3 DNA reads TGTGCCAGCAGCCCACGGGGAACTCAGGGCGAGACCCAGTACTTC.

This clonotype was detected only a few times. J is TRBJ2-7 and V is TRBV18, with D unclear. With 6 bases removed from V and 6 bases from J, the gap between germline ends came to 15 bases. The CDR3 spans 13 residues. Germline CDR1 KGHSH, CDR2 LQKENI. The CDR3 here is CASSPTPLSEQYF. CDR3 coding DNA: TGTGCCAGCTCCCCGACCCCTTTGTCCGAGCAGTACTTC.